This T cell receptor beta chain was observed in a study of blood T cell repertoires in COVID-19. At the level of the study: Material from acute and convalescent COVID-19 was sourced from the United States, Italy and Spain. T cells, B-cell-depleted T cells, or PBMCs supplied cDNA or gDNA.

This clone was recorded only once. V was clipped by 5 bases and J by 4 bases; unmatched bases: 4. CDR1 is SGHVS, CDR2 FQNEAQ, per germline. The CDR3 extends over 14 amino acids. Original analysis: Scientists estimated how many nucleated cells there were by amplifying reference gene primers. The assay was immunoSEQ multiplex PCR, and TCRdb's table has in-frame clones only and misses some. V and J calls and clone size are as listed in that table; D and trimming were resolved from the DNA. The sample lists approximately 450,000 clones; around 88% were seen once. The sequencing sample was made of peripheral blood. The genes are TRBV7-8 and TRBJ2-1; TRBD1 agrees at 8 bases. The clonotype originates from a woman between 25 and 40 years old with acute or convalescent COVID-19. CDR3 DNA: TGTGCCAGCAGCGTCCGGGACAGGTACAATGAGCAGTTCTTC. It translates to CASSVRDRYNEQFF.